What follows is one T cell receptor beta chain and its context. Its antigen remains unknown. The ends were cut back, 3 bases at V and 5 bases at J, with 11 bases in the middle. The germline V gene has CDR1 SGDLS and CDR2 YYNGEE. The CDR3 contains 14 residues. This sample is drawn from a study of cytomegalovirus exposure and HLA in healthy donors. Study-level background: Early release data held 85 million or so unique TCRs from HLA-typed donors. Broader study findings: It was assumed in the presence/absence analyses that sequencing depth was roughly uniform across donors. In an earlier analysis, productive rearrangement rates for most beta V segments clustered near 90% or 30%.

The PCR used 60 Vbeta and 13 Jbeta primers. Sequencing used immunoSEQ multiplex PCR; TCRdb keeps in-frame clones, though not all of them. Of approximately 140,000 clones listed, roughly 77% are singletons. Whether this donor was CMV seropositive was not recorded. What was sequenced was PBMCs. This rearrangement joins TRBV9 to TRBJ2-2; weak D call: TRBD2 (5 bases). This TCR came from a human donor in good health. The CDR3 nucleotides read TGTGCCAGCAGCGGGTTTAGCGAAACCGGGGAGCTGTTTTTT. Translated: CASSGFSETGELFF.